One sample yielded the 25 T cell receptor beta chains listed below, sequenced in a study of blood T cell repertoires in COVID-19. Clones were sequenced by immunoSEQ multiplex PCR, and TCRdb holds only the in-frame ones, with some missing. The sample lists around 280,000 clones, just under 85% occurring once. The sample comprised peripheral blood. These receptors were collected from a woman between 50 and 59 years old with active or convalescent COVID-19.

This clone was detected once. The same CDR3 can be traced to other DNA sequences in this sample. The V gene is TRBV29-1, the J gene TRBJ1-1; a weak D match, TRBD1 (6 bases). Trimming took off 4 bases at V and 0 bases at J, with 9 bases between the two ends. Germline V CDR1 and CDR2: SQVTM, ANQGSEA. CDR3 length: 13 amino acids. CDR3 coding DNA: TGCAGCGTTGGAGGGGGAGTGAACACTGAAGCTTTCTTT. Amino acids: CSVGGGVNTEAFF.

This clone showed up just a few times. The J gene is TRBJ2-3, the V gene TRBV9; 10 bases fit TRBD2. CDR1 and CDR2 (germline): SGDLS, YYNGEE. Losses at the gene ends were 3 bases for V and 6 bases for J; bases not matched to a gene: 13. The CDR3 runs 17 residues. The chain's CDR3 is CASSEIWTSGGLDTQYF. As DNA, the CDR3 is TGTGCCAGCAGCGAAATATGGACTAGCGGTGGTTTGGATACGCAGTATTTT.

J is TRBJ2-2 and V is TRBV3-1 (or the pseudogene TRBV3-2), with TRBD2 matching 11 bases. The CDR3 extends over 19 amino acids. Germline assignment: CDR1 LGHDT and CDR2 YNNKEL (reference sequence). Trimming removed 0 bases from V and 3 bases from J; junction bases left unmatched: 9. This CDR3 is CASSQDRGLAGGYTGELFF. CDR3 bases: TGTGCCAGCAGCCAAGATCGGGGCCTAGCGGGGGGCTACACCGGGGAGCTGTTTTTT.

The chain links TRBV9 to TRBJ1-3; possible D gene TRBD1, 5 bases. CDR1 SGDLS and CDR2 YYNGEE come from the germline V gene. The germline V and J ends were trimmed by 0 bases and 1 base, with 5 bases remaining between them. This CDR3 spans 14 amino acids. CDR3 region: CASSVEGSGNTIYF. As DNA, the CDR3 is TGTGCCAGCAGCGTAGAGGGGTCTGGAAACACCATATATTTT.

V usage is TRBV11-2 and J usage is TRBJ1-1, with 7 nucleotides matching TRBD1. The germline V gene has CDR1 SGHAT and CDR2 FQNNGV. V trimming: 1 base; J trimming: 0 bases; junction bases outside the gene matches: 14. The CDR3 has 19 amino acids. The DNA of the CDR3 is TGTGCCAGCAGCTTAGTACGGCACAGGGGAGTCAGTTTGAACACTGAAGCTTTCTTT. Its protein product is CASSLVRHRGVSLNTEAFF.

The chain joins TRBV3-1 (or the pseudogene TRBV3-2) to TRBJ1-1; D is undetermined. With 4 bases removed from V and 5 bases from J, the gap between germline ends came to 14 bases. The CDR3 has 14 residues. Germline CDR1 is LGHDT and CDR2 is YNNKEL (reference sequence). CDR3 sequence (DNA): TGTGCCAGCAGCCTCTCGGGGATGAGGACTGAAGCTTTCTTT. It specifies CASSLSGMRTEAFF.

This rearrangement joins TRBV6-6 to TRBJ1-4, with D unclear. Germline loops: CDR1 MNHNY, CDR2 SVGAGI (reference sequence). This CDR3 region has 15 residues. Trimming removed 2 bases from V and 8 bases from J, with 15 bases in between. The CDR3 region is CASSYHDPGGEKLFF. CDR3 DNA sequence: TGTGCCAGCAGTTACCACGACCCGGGTGGCGAAAAACTGTTTTTT.

This chain links TRBV21-1 with TRBJ1-3. TRBV21-1 is deemed a pseudogene. The CDR3 spans 14 residues. The CDR3: CASSSRDSGNTIYF. The CDR3 DNA reads TGTGCCAGCAGCTCCCGGGACTCTGGAAACACCATATATTTT.

The chain couples TRBV5-1 to TRBJ2-7, with D perhaps TRBD1 (5 bases). V lost 0 bases, J lost 5 bases, and 12 bases lay in between. Germline CDR1 and CDR2: SGHRS and YFSETQ. The CDR3 sequence is 14 residues long. The CDR3 protein is CASSLGQIGHEQYF. The CDR3 coding sequence is TGCGCCAGCAGCTTGGGACAGATTGGACACGAGCAGTACTTC.

This chain links TRBV27 with TRBJ1-6, with D unresolved. V lost 8 bases and J 4 bases, leaving 9 bases between the germline ends. Germline values: CDR1 MNHEY, CDR2 SMNVEV (reference sequence). The CDR3 covers 13 residues. CDR3 sequence reads: CASAAGYNSPLHF. As DNA, the CDR3 is TGTGCCAGCGCCGCGGGGTATAATTCACCCCTCCACTTT.

The chain links TRBV5-5 to TRBJ2-1; possibly TRBD2 for D (6 bases). V was pared by 4 bases and J by 0 bases, with 11 bases between. The CDR3 loop spans 15 amino acids. The germline CDR1 and CDR2 sequences are SGHKS and YYEKEE (reference sequence). The CDR3 DNA sequence: TGTGCCAGCAGCCCGGACTACACCTCCTACAATGAGCAGTTCTTC. As protein: CASSPDYTSYNEQFF.

The V call is TRBV9, the J call TRBJ2-1; D perhaps matches TRBD2 (5 bases). The CDR3 contains 16 residues. Germline assignment: CDR1 SGDLS and CDR2 YYNGEE. With 3 bases removed from V and 4 bases from J, the gap between germline ends came to 17 bases. The CDR3 DNA follows: TGTGCCAGCAGCGCCTCGGATAGCGCCTATTACAATGAGCAGTTCTTC. Amino acid sequence: CASSASDSAYYNEQFF.

The rearrangement joins TRBV2 to TRBJ1-5; tentatively, D is TRBD1 (5 bases). The V gene lost 3 bases and the J gene lost 6 bases, with 18 bases spanning the gap. This CDR3 is built from 16 residues. Looked up from germline, CDR1 is SNHLY and CDR2 is FYNNEI. The CDR3 DNA is TGTGCCAGCAGTGATTCCGCAGGGATATCCTTTCAGCCCCAGCATTTT. Protein product: CASSDSAGISFQPQHF.

The chain links TRBV25-1 to TRBJ2-7; 16 nucleotides match TRBD2. The CDR3 sequence is 17 residues long. Trimming cost V 3 bases and J 7 bases; bases outside gene matches: 9. The germline V gene encodes CDR1 MGHDK and CDR2 SYGVNS. The CDR3 DNA reads TGTGCCAGCAGTGATCCTGGGACTAGCGGGAGGGCTGGGGAGCAGTACTTC. It encodes CASSDPGTSGRAGEQYF.

The rearrangement joins TRBV12-3 or TRBV12-4 to TRBJ1-2, with D perhaps matching TRBD1 (5 bases). The V gene lost 6 bases and the J gene lost 4 bases, with 12 bases spanning the gap. The CDR3 covers 13 residues. Here the CDR3 reads CASRGLGAYGYTF. The CDR3 bases are TGTGCCAGCAGGGGGCTAGGGGCCTATGGCTACACCTTC.

The genes are TRBV5-6 and TRBJ2-2; D is possibly TRBD2 (6 bases). The CDR3 consists of 15 residues. Trimming took off 1 base at V and 4 bases at J, with 11 bases between the two ends. From germline, CDR1 is SGHDT and CDR2 YYEEEE. CDR3 DNA sequence: TGTGCCAGCAGCTTGACACTAGCTTCCACCGGGGAGCTGTTTTTT. It is translated as CASSLTLASTGELFF.

This chain joins TRBV6-5 and TRBJ1-2; tentatively, D is TRBD1 (6 bases). The germline CDR1 and CDR2 sequences are MNHEY and SVGAGI. V dropped 1 base and J dropped 4 bases, with 13 bases sitting between them. This CDR3 spans 15 amino acids. The CDR3 DNA reads as TGTGCCAGCAGTTACTTGACAGGCTCGGGCTATGGCTACACCTTC. Protein sequence: CASSYLTGSGYGYTF.

In this sample, this clone turned up a few times. The chain has TRBV5-8 and TRBJ1-1; maybe TRBD1 (5 bases). The CDR3 loop spans 15 amino acids. Germline V CDR1 and CDR2: SGHTS, YDEGEE. V was trimmed by 4 bases and J by 4 bases, leaving 17 bases between them. The CDR3 DNA reads as TGTGCCAGCAGCCCAAGGGGTTCCTCGAGCACTGAAGCTTTCTTT. Translated, it gives CASSPRGSSSTEAFF.

The CDR3 region is CASSPPGQMRGKLFF. DNA for the CDR3: TGTGCCAGCAGCCCACCGGGACAGATGAGGGGAAAACTGTTTTTT. The V gene is TRBV3-1 (or the pseudogene TRBV3-2), the J gene TRBJ1-4; 7 nucleotides match TRBD1. The CDR3 is 15 amino acids. V lost 4 bases and J lost 10; bases outside the gene matches: 12. Germline CDR1 and CDR2: LGHDT and YNNKEL (reference sequence).

The gene calls are TRBV11-2 and TRBJ2-7; 9 bases are shared with TRBD2. CDR1 and CDR2 from the germline V gene are SGHAT and FQNNGV. With V trimmed by 0 bases and J by 2 bases, 8 bases remained unmatched. This CDR3 has 17 residues. CDR3 amino acids: CASSLDYGTSRPYEQYF. CDR3 nucleotides: TGTGCCAGCAGCTTAGACTACGGGACTAGCCGACCCTACGAGCAGTACTTC.

A few counts support this clone. CDR3 sequence (DNA): TGTGCCAGCTCATTCATCCAGGGGAACTCTAACTATGGCTACACCTTC. Protein: CASSFIQGNSNYGYTF. The V call is TRBV18, the J call TRBJ1-2; D perhaps matches TRBD1 (6 bases). Trimming pared 5 bases from V and 0 bases from J, leaving 16 bases between. Germline V gives CDR1 KGHSH, CDR2 LQKENI. The CDR3 loop spans 16 amino acids.

The chain recombines TRBV27 with TRBJ2-7; 9 bases fit TRBD2. The V gene's germline CDR1 is MNHEY and CDR2 SMNVEV (reference sequence). V was clipped by 2 bases and J by 0 bases; unmatched bases: 2. The CDR3 is made up of 15 amino acids. CDR3 in amino acids: CASSLAGGRSYEQYF. CDR3 nucleotides: TGTGCCAGCAGTTTAGCGGGAGGGCGCTCCTACGAGCAGTACTTC.

For the CDR3, the DNA is TGTGCCAGCAGTGGGGGGCCTGTTCGCGCTGAAGCTTTCTTT. Translated, it gives CASSGGPVRAEAFF. J is TRBJ1-1 and V is TRBV2; D is perhaps TRBD1 (6 bases). The length of the CDR3 is 14 residues. Trimming shortened V by 4 bases and J by 6 bases, and 15 bases separated the two germline ends. Germline values: CDR1 SNHLY, CDR2 FYNNEI.

The gene calls are TRBV28 and TRBJ1-4, with 9 bases aligning to TRBD1. This CDR3 comprises 14 residues. The V gene's germline CDR1 is MDHEN and CDR2 SYDVKM. With 10 bases clipped from V and 5 bases from J, the junction kept 8 bases outside the gene matches. The CDR3 DNA follows: TGTGCCATCCACCGCGGGACAGGGAATGAAAAACTGTTTTTT. This translates into CAIHRGTGNEKLFF.

This chain connects TRBV28 to TRBJ2-2; 7 bases are a match to TRBD1. V shed 7 bases, J shed 7 bases, and the junction held 9 bases outside the gene matches. Looked up from germline, CDR1 is MDHEN and CDR2 is SYDVKM. The CDR3 contains 14 residues. The CDR3 protein is CASTDTGADGELFF. CDR3 nucleotide sequence: TGTGCCAGCACCGATACAGGGGCGGACGGGGAGCTGTTTTTT.